The T cell receptor (beta chain) described here comes from a study of blood T cell repertoires in COVID-19 (dated by TCRdb to the early 2020s). Regarding the research as a whole: Samples from collaborators originated in the United States, Italy and Spain and spanned both the acute and convalescent phases of COVID-19. Where HLA class I and class II types were available, the types were taken from metadata supplied by the sample provider, not from assay-based typing. Samples came from the ongoing ImmuneRACE study (first 160 participants) plus 1,254 subjects from 6 global collaborators. A freely available public database, intended as a resource for researchers studying the immune response to SARS-CoV-2, is where the repertoires were released. The dataset comprised deeply sampled blood TCRbeta repertoires from subjects exposed to, actively infected with, or recovered from COVID-19. The prospective study material was composed of cDNA or gDNA derived from T cells, B-cell-depleted T cells, or PBMCs. A de-identified subject ID, COVID-19 status, age in years and sex were almost always included in the sample metadata.

A second Seattle source provided samples from volunteer blood donors who had recovered from COVID-19. Collaborating institutions collected whole blood in K2EDTA tubes following their own protocols. For TCRbeta analysis, collaborators shipped samples in one of three forms: frozen whole blood, isolated PBMCs, or DNA extracted from either of those sample types. Trimmed from V: 1 base; trimmed from J: 7 bases; junction bases lacking a gene match: 7. Spanning cysteine to phenylalanine, the CDR3 consists of 15 amino acids. The sequence is cut down to CDR3 DNA, 45 bases in frame from base 1. The germline V gene encodes CDR1 SGHDT and CDR2 YYEEEE. The immunoSEQ Assay, a bias-controlled multiplex PCR, was used to amplify TCRbeta CDR3 regions from genomic DNA. The study's own analysis went as follows. The number of nucleated cells in each sample was estimated from the amplification of reference gene primers within the assay. To quantify the absolute abundance of each unique TCRbeta CDR3 rearrangement, sequence reads were collapsed and filtered. For each sample, productive Simpson clonality was calculated as the square root of Simpson's diversity index over productive rearrangements. Sourced from immuneACCESS, this table was stored by TCRdb with only in-frame sequences that have V and J called. A share of the clones is absent; for the studies checked, an unresolved V gene accounts for under half, and the remainder has no known explanation. The V and J calls and the clone size are those of that table, but D and trimming were determined from the DNA. The sample profile shows 200,000 to 250,000 clones; approximately 82% of them were found once. Roughly 1.4% of the sample rests with the top ten.

Points the paper makes about the study in general: The quantity of clinical and demographic metadata differed by source and by participant and was supplied without curation.

Turning to this clone: Its antigen specificity is not known. Within one base of it there is no much larger clone, and no base qualities were kept.

Material for sequencing was peripheral blood. The TCR was taken from a middle-aged woman who had recovered from COVID-19. This chain is built from TRBV5-6 and TRBJ2-3; 9 of the junction bases match TRBD1. CDR3 protein: CASSLSGQGSHTQYF. DNA sequence: TGTGCCAGCAGCTTGTCGGGACAGGGATCCCATACGCAGTATTTT.